The 14 T cell receptor beta chains below come from one sample, sequenced in a study of response to subunit inactivated influenza vaccine. TCRdb used MiXCR to reprocess the RT-PCR reads, holding one entry per CDR3 protein. The sample includes 700,000 to 800,000 distinct CDR3 sequences, around 18% of them seen just once. The sample here was PBMCs from blood, taken roughly 5 days after vaccination. Every receptor here comes from a man aged 50 to 59 who received an inactivated influenza vaccine.

This clonotype was detected many times. At one end, the junction sequence differs from germline, possibly due to a read error. The chain has TRBV4-3 and TRBJ2-7; D might be TRBD2 (6 bases). Per germline, CDR1 LGHNA and CDR2 YSLEER. This CDR3 contains 15 residues. The CDR3 region is CASSQGVWDSNEQYF. The CDR3 nucleotides read TGCGCCAGCAGCCAAGGGGTTTGGGACTCCAACGAGCAGTACTTC.

The chain is built from TRBV19 and TRBJ2-3; 7 bases map to TRBD2. Germline V lookup: CDR1 LNHDA, CDR2 SQIVND (reference sequence). The CDR3 sequence is 14 residues long. V gave up 7 bases and J gave up 2 bases; unmatched junction bases: 6. CDR3 sequence (DNA): TGTGCCAGTACCCACGGGGGGACCACAGATACGCAGTATTTT. Amino acid sequence: CASTHGGTTDTQYF.

Only a few counts were recorded for this clonotype. The chain has TRBV5-6 and TRBJ2-3; 8 bases fit TRBD1. CDR3 length equals 16 residues. CDR1 and CDR2 (germline): SGHDT, YYEEEE. The J segment lost 2 bases and the V segment lost 3 bases, leaving 8 bases of the junction unmatched. CDR3 coding DNA: TGTGCCAGCAGCTGGGGGGACAGGCGGATCACAGATACGCAGTATTTT. Its translation: CASSWGDRRITDTQYF.

The chain links TRBV6-4 to TRBJ2-1; 7 positions agree with TRBD1. With 9 bases clipped from V and 6 bases from J, the junction kept 17 bases outside the gene matches. The CDR3 totals 16 residues. CDR1 is MRHNA, CDR2 SNTAGT, per germline. The CDR3 DNA is TGTGCCAGAAGGGGGCCCGACAGGGAAATAGGCAATGAGCAGTTCTTC. As protein: CARRGPDREIGNEQFF.

This chain uses TRBV12-3 or TRBV12-4 with TRBJ2-7; D is uncertain. V was shortened by 7 bases and J by 2 bases, with 12 bases between the two germline ends. The CDR3 has 13 amino acids. Here the CDR3 reads CASTRGQAYEQYF. CDR3 in DNA: TGTGCCAGCACCCGTGGGCAGGCCTACGAGCAGTACTTC.

About this clonotype itself: Being one base from a much bigger clone, this may be a read error. V usage is TRBV5-4 and J usage is TRBJ2-7, with TRBD2 identical over 8 bases. Germline-derived CDR1 and CDR2 are SGHNT and YYREEE (reference sequence). The CDR3 sequence is 14 residues long. Trimming removed 3 bases from V and 2 bases from J; junction bases left unmatched: 4. CDR3 protein: CASSSWTSPYEQYF. The CDR3 nucleotides are TGTGCCAGCAGCTCCTGGACTAGCCCCTACGAGCAGTACTTC.

In DNA, the CDR3 is TGTGCCAGCAATCCCCTCCACCACAGGGAACTTGGAGAGACCCAGTACTTC. This encodes CASNPLHHRELGETQYF. The chain recombines TRBV6-2 or TRBV6-3 with TRBJ2-5; D possibly corresponds to TRBD1 (6 bases). The germline V gene has CDR1 MNHEY and CDR2 SVGEGT. Trimming took off 7 bases at V and 4 bases at J, with 25 bases between the two ends. The CDR3 contains 17 residues.

This rearrangement joins TRBV27 to TRBJ2-5; D not certain. Trimming removed 2 bases at V and 5 bases at J, with 12 bases between. The length of the CDR3 is 14 residues. Germline V gene sequence: CDR1 MNHEY, CDR2 SMNVEV (reference sequence). CDR3 in amino acids: CASSLGYQTETQYF. In DNA, the CDR3 is TGTGCCAGCAGTTTAGGGTATCAAACGGAGACCCAGTACTTC.

This clonotype was recorded at least ten times. V gene TRBV12-3 or TRBV12-4 combines with J gene TRBJ2-1; the match to TRBD2 covers 9 bases. J was trimmed by 6 bases and V by 2 bases; bases with no gene match: 2. The CDR3 extends over 14 amino acids. The CDR3 loop reads CASSLRRGGNEQFF. The CDR3, as DNA: TGTGCCAGCAGTTTAAGGCGGGGGGGCAATGAGCAGTTCTTC.

This clonotype turned up a few times. One end of the junction varies from germline; a read error may be responsible. J is TRBJ2-7 and V is TRBV7-7; TRBD1 is a possible D gene (5 bases). The CDR3 sequence is 15 residues long. Per germline, CDR1 SSHAT and CDR2 FNYEAQ (reference sequence). The CDR3 loop is CASSPLQGVEYEQYF. The CDR3 bases are TGTGCTAGCAGCCCCCTACAAGGGGTCGAGTACGAGCAGTACTTC.

The chain combines TRBV20-1 with TRBJ2-7, with 9 bases fitting TRBD1. Germline assignment: CDR1 DFQATT and CDR2 SNEGSKA (reference sequence). The trim removed 5 bases at V and 0 bases at J, leaving 8 bases unmatched. The CDR3 has 15 amino acids. The CDR3 coding sequence is TGCAGTGCTTATTCCGGGACAGGGACCTCCTACGAGCAGTACTTC. Encoded protein: CSAYSGTGTSYEQYF.

This clonotype was observed at least ten times. Here the CDR3 DNA reads TGCAGCGTTGCCGGGACAGGGGCATACCAGACCCAGTACTTC. Translating gives CSVAGTGAYQTQYF. This chain uses TRBV29-1 with TRBJ2-5, with TRBD1 matching 10 bases. Germline values: CDR1 SQVTM, CDR2 ANQGSEA. V lost 4 bases and J lost 6; bases outside the gene matches: 8. The CDR3 extends over 14 amino acids.

This clonotype turned up a few times. The chain couples TRBV4-3 to TRBJ1-2, with D unresolved. This CDR3 is 13 amino acids long. Germline V lookup: CDR1 LGHNA, CDR2 YSLEER. V was pared by 0 bases and J by 4 bases, with 6 bases between. The CDR3 sequence is CASSQERFYGYTF. The CDR3 DNA reads as TGCGCCAGCAGCCAAGAACGGTTCTATGGCTACACCTTC.

The V call is TRBV7-8, the J call TRBJ1-6; TRBD1 matches 7 bases. The ends lost 2 bases at V and 7 bases at J; junction bases unmatched: 8. Germline V gives CDR1 SGHVS, CDR2 FQNEAQ. The CDR3 has 16 residues. The CDR3 loop reads CASSLTGTVGNSPLHF. In DNA, the CDR3 is TGTGCCAGCAGCTTAACAGGGACAGTTGGCAATTCACCCCTCCACTTT.